This record looks at one T cell receptor (beta chain) sequence and its context. The data derive from a study of blood T cell repertoires in COVID-19. Using immunoSEQ multiplex PCR, the repertoire was profiled, and TCRdb retains in-frame clones only, with some absent. The data show 150,000 to 200,000 clones, 85% to 95% seen once. Sequenced input: peripheral blood. This sequence was found in a woman aged 45-65 years with acute or convalescent COVID-19.

In DNA, the CDR3 is TGTGCCAGCAGCCTTAGGGGTAATGAAAAACTGTTTTTT. This translates into CASSLRGNEKLFF. This chain joins TRBV28 and TRBJ1-4, with D perhaps matching TRBD1 (5 bases). CDR1 and CDR2 (germline): MDHEN, SYDVKM. This CDR3 is 13 amino acids long. V was pared by 6 bases and J by 4 bases, with 9 bases between.